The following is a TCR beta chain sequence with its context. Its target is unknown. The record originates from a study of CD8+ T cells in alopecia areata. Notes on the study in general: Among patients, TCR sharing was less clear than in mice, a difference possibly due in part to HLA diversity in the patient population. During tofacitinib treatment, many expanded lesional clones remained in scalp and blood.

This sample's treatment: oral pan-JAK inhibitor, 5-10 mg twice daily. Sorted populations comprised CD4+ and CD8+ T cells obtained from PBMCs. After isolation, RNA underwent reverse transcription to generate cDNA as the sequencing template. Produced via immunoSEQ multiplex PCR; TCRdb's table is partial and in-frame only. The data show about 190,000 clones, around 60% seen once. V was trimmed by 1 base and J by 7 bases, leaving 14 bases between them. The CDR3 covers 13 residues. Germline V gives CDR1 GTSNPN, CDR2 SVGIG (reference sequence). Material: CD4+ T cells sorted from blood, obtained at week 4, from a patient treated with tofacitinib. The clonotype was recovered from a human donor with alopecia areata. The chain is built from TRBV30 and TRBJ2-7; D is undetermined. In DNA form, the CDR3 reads TGTGCCTGGAGTGCCCTGGTACAGTTTGAGCAGTACTTC. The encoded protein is CAWSALVQFEQYF. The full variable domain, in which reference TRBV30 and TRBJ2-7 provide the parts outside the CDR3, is SQTIHQWPATLVQPVGSPLSLECTVEGTSNPNLYWYRQAAGRGLQLLFYSVGIGQISSEVPQNLSASRPQDRQFILSSKKLLLSDSGFYLCAWSALVQFEQYFGPGTRLTVT.